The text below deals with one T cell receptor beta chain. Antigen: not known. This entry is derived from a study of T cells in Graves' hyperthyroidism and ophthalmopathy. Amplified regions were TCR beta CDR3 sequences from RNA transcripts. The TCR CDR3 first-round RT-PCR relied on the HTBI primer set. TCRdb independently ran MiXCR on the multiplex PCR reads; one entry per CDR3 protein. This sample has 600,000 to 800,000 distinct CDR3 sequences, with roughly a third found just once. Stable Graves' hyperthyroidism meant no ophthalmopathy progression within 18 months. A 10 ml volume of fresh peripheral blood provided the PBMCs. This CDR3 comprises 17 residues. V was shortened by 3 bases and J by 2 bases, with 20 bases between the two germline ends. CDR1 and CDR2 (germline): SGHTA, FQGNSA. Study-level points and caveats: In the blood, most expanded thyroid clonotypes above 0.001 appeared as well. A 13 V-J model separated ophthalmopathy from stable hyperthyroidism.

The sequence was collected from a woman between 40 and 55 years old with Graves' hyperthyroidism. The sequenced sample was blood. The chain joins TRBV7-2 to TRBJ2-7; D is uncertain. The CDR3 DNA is TGTGCCAGCAGCTTTAAACCTGGACCGTTGATTACCTACGAGCAGTACTTC. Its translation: CASSFKPGPLITYEQYF.